The 32 T cell receptor beta chains in this list originate from one sample, sequenced in a study of blood T cell repertoires in COVID-19. The table came from immunoSEQ multiplex PCR; TCRdb's copy has only in-frame clones and leaves some out. The repertoire consists of roughly 40,000 clones, with 90% occurring once and the leading ten covering 12%. The sequenced sample was peripheral blood. The receptors come from a man in his sixties or seventies with acute or convalescent COVID-19.

The chain combines TRBV9 with TRBJ1-6, with D possibly TRBD1 on 6 matching bases. Germline values: CDR1 SGDLS, CDR2 YYNGEE. The V and J ends lost 0 bases and 3 bases respectively, with 10 bases between them. The CDR3 length is 16 residues. In nucleotides, the CDR3 is TGTGCCAGCAGCGTAGATCAGGGACACTATAATTCACCCCTCCACTTT. Translation gives CASSVDQGHYNSPLHF.

The J gene is TRBJ2-4, the V gene TRBV9, with TRBD2 identical over 7 bases. Germline V CDR1 and CDR2: SGDLS, YYNGEE. Trimming cost V 0 bases and J 0 bases; bases outside gene matches: 9. The CDR3 consists of 18 residues. The CDR3: CASSVVWEGTLAKNIQYF. In DNA form, the CDR3 reads TGTGCCAGCAGCGTAGTCTGGGAGGGGACCCTAGCCAAAAACATTCAGTACTTC.

V is TRBV9 and J is TRBJ2-5, with 11 bases that match TRBD2. The CDR3 length is 19 residues. Germline trimming cut 4 bases from V and 0 bases from J; bases unmatched to any gene: 14. Per germline, CDR1 SGDLS and CDR2 YYNGEE. The CDR3 DNA is TGTGCCAGCAGCCCCCAACCTCCCGGGACTAGCGGATACCAAGAGACCCAGTACTTC. Translated, it gives CASSPQPPGTSGYQETQYF.

The chain employs TRBV7-8 and TRBJ1-6, with D possibly matching TRBD1 (6 bases). The CDR3 covers 16 residues. The V end lost 1 base, the J end lost 5 bases, and 12 bases lay between the germline ends. Germline CDR1 reads SGHVS; CDR2 reads FQNEAQ. The CDR3, as DNA: TGTGCCAGCAGCTTAGGTGGGACACAGGATAATTCACCCCTCCACTTT. This encodes CASSLGGTQDNSPLHF.

The V and J genes are TRBV4-3 and TRBJ2-2, with D maybe TRBD1 (6 bases). Germline V gene lookup returns CDR1 LGHNA and CDR2 YSLEER. The ends were cut back, 0 bases at V and 4 bases at J, with 12 bases in the middle. The length of the CDR3 is 16 residues. CDR3 region: CASSQDDRITTGELFF. The CDR3 DNA sequence: TGCGCCAGCAGCCAAGATGACAGGATCACCACCGGGGAGCTGTTTTTT.

The rearrangement links TRBV9 to TRBJ1-2; 9 nucleotides align to TRBD1. This CDR3 spans 17 amino acids. With 4 bases clipped from V and 2 bases from J, the junction kept 12 bases outside the gene matches. Germline-derived CDR1 and CDR2 are SGDLS and YYNGEE. The CDR3 nucleotides read TGTGCCAGCAGCCCTGAGTGGGGACAGGGCCTGAACTATGGCTACACCTTC. The encoded protein is CASSPEWGQGLNYGYTF.

This sequence joins TRBV7-2 and TRBJ1-5, with unresolved D. Between the trimmed V and J ends, which lost 5 bases and 9 bases, there was a span of 20 bases. The germline V gene encodes CDR1 SGHTA and CDR2 FQGNSA. This CDR3 region has 15 residues. Written as DNA, the CDR3 is TGTGCCAGCAGCCCCGGGGTTGGTCTTTTTCGGCCCCAGCATTTT. Its translation: CASSPGVGLFRPQHF.

This rearrangement joins TRBV7-9 to TRBJ1-2; D not certain. The length of the CDR3 is 15 residues. Germline CDR1 and CDR2: SEHNR and FQNEAQ (reference sequence). V lost 5 bases to trimming and J lost 4 bases, with 17 bases between them. The CDR3 region is CASSPSGGEVYGYTF. Written as DNA, the CDR3 is TGTGCCAGCAGCCCCTCGGGCGGGGAGGTCTATGGCTACACCTTC.

J is TRBJ2-1 and V is TRBV7-2, with 9 bases aligning to TRBD2. Germline CDR1 SGHTA, CDR2 FQGNSA. V shed 5 bases and J 7 bases; nucleotides not matched to a gene: 12. The CDR3 extends over 16 amino acids. Written as DNA, the CDR3 is TGTGCCAGCAGCCCGATGACTAGCGGTGATTCAAATGAGCAGTTCTTC. The encoded protein is CASSPMTSGDSNEQFF.

The chain is built from TRBV7-9 and TRBJ2-3, with 13 bases lining up with TRBD2. The junction had 5 bases not matched to a gene; V was cut back by 5 bases and J by 3 bases. CDR1 and CDR2 (germline): SEHNR, FQNEAQ (reference sequence). The length of the CDR3 is 16 residues. The CDR3 sequence: CASSRRGLAGTDTQYF. The CDR3 DNA follows: TGTGCCAGCAGCCGCCGGGGACTAGCGGGAACAGATACGCAGTATTTT. Variable domain in full (rest from reference TRBV7-9 and TRBJ2-3): DTGVSQNPRHKITKRGQNVTFRCDPISEHNRLYWYRQTLGQGPEFLTYFQNEAQLEKSRLLSDRFSAERPKGSFSTLEIQRTEQGDSAMYLCASSRRGLAGTDTQYFGPGTRLTVL.

This CDR3 is CAWRVPSPGLAVRETQYF. CDR3 bases: TGTGCCTGGAGGGTACCCTCACCGGGACTAGCGGTCCGAGAGACCCAGTACTTC. The V gene is TRBV30, the J gene TRBJ2-5; 11 bases fit TRBD2. This CDR3 is 18 amino acids long. Germline V gene sequence: CDR1 GTSNPN, CDR2 SVGIG (reference sequence). V shed 3 bases and J 4 bases; nucleotides not matched to a gene: 16.

This chain joins TRBV5-1 and TRBJ2-1; 10 nucleotides agree with TRBD1. Germline V CDR1 and CDR2: SGHRS, YFSETQ. Unmatched junction bases numbered 3, after V lost 0 bases and J lost 6 bases. The CDR3 consists of 15 residues. The CDR3 spells CASSLGGQGSNEQFF. The CDR3 DNA reads TGCGCCAGCAGCTTGGGGGGACAGGGGAGCAATGAGCAGTTCTTC. Looking up the rest from reference TRBV5-1 and TRBJ2-1 gives the full variable domain: KAGVTQTPRYLIKTRGQQVTLSCSPISGHRSVSWYQQTPGQGLQFLFEYFSETQRNKGNFPGRFSGRQFSNSRSEMNVSTLELGDSALYLCASSLGGQGSNEQFFGPGTRLTVL.

The chain is built from TRBV15 and TRBJ2-2; maybe TRBD1 (6 bases). Between the trimmed V and J ends, which lost 0 bases and 0 bases, there was a span of 11 bases. This CDR3 region has 17 residues. The germline V gene has CDR1 LNHNV and CDR2 YYDKDF (reference sequence). As DNA, the CDR3 is TGTGCCACCAGCAGAGATACAGGGCGCGCGAACACCGGGGAGCTGTTTTTT. This sequence encodes CATSRDTGRANTGELFF.

The chain joins TRBV13 to TRBJ2-3; D not resolved. The length of the CDR3 is 13 residues. Per the germline V gene, CDR1 is PRHDT and CDR2 is FYEKMQ (reference sequence). V dropped 6 bases and J dropped 2 bases, with 9 bases sitting between them. CDR3 in amino acids: CASRASLTDTQYF. The CDR3 coding sequence is TGTGCCAGCAGGGCAAGTCTCACAGATACGCAGTATTTT. Using reference TRBV13 and TRBJ2-3 for the parts outside the CDR3, the full variable domain is AAGVIQSPRHLIKEKRETATLKCYPIPRHDTVYWYQQGPGQDPQFLISFYEKMQSDKGSIPDRFSAQQFSDYHSELNMSSLELGDSALYFCASRASLTDTQYFGPGTRLTVL.

This clone came up a few times. The rearrangement links TRBV5-6 to TRBJ2-1; 9 bases are shared with TRBD1. Germline trimming cut 4 bases from V and 3 bases from J; bases unmatched to any gene: 5. The CDR3 sequence is 15 residues long. Germline assignment: CDR1 SGHDT and CDR2 YYEEEE. As DNA, the CDR3 is TGTGCCAGCAGCACGCAGACAGGGGGCTACAATGAGCAGTTCTTC. The encoded protein is CASSTQTGGYNEQFF.

CDR3 DNA: TGTGCCAGCAGTTGGGGACAGAACACTGAAGCTTTCTTT. Translated, it gives CASSWGQNTEAFF. This chain connects TRBV6-5 to TRBJ1-1; possibly TRBD1 for D (6 bases). The CDR3 has 13 residues. The germline V and J ends were trimmed by 4 bases and 1 base, with 7 bases remaining between them. Germline-derived CDR1 and CDR2 are MNHEY and SVGAGI.

The V call is TRBV4-1, the J call TRBJ1-1, with 9 bases lining up with TRBD1. The germline gives CDR1 MGHRA, CDR2 YSYEKL. The junction had 11 bases not matched to a gene; V was cut back by 4 bases and J by 5 bases. The CDR3 has 16 amino acids. As DNA, the CDR3 is TGCGCCAGCAGCCGGATACAGGGGGCGTCAGGAACTGAAGCTTTCTTT. It encodes CASSRIQGASGTEAFF.

The genes are TRBV19 and TRBJ1-1; D possibly corresponds to TRBD1 (5 bases). Germline CDR1 reads LNHDA; CDR2 reads SQIVND (reference sequence). The V end lost 5 bases, the J end lost 5 bases, and 9 bases lay between the germline ends. The CDR3 spans 12 residues. DNA of the CDR3: TGTGCCAGTAGTGTGGGGGGAACTGAAGCTTTCTTT. It is translated as CASSVGGTEAFF.

This clone is a singleton in its sample. This rearrangement joins TRBV11-2 to TRBJ2-7, with D possibly matching TRBD1 (5 bases). Trimming cost V 5 bases and J 2 bases, with 22 bases left between them. CDR3 size: 17 residues. Germline lookup yields CDR1 SGHAT and CDR2 FQNNGV. The CDR3 loop reads CASSLAMGQGNTYEQYF. The CDR3 coding sequence is TGTGCCAGCAGCCTGGCTATGGGGCAGGGCAACACCTACGAGCAGTACTTC.

The CDR3 coding sequence is TGTGCCACCCAGGGGCCCGGGAGGGCCAATGAGCAGTTCTTC. It yields the protein CATQGPGRANEQFF. The rearrangement uses TRBV11-2 and TRBJ2-1; 8 bases fit TRBD2. V shed 10 bases, J shed 6 bases, and the junction held 11 bases outside the gene matches. This CDR3 is built from 14 residues. Per the germline V gene, CDR1 is SGHAT and CDR2 is FQNNGV.

The rearrangement uses TRBV5-4 and TRBJ1-6, with 10 positions matching TRBD1. The CDR3 loop spans 14 amino acids. Trimming took 2 bases from V and 10 from J; bases not matched to a gene: 3. The V gene's germline CDR1 is SGHNT and CDR2 YYREEE (reference sequence). The DNA of the CDR3 is TGTGCCAGCAGCTTAGGGACAGGGGACTCACCCCTCCACTTT. This sequence encodes CASSLGTGDSPLHF.

V and J are TRBV6-6 and TRBJ2-7; TRBD2 matches 11 bases. CDR3 length: 15 amino acids. In germline, CDR1 is MNHNY, CDR2 SVGAGI (reference sequence). V dropped 8 bases and J dropped 1; count of bases not matched to a gene: 7. In DNA form, the CDR3 reads TGTGCCAGCCGAGACCTAGCGGGAGGTTCCTACGAGCAGTACTTC. It translates to CASRDLAGGSYEQYF.

The V gene is TRBV19, the J gene TRBJ1-5; tentative D call: TRBD1 (5 bases). The germline V and J ends were trimmed by 2 bases and 6 bases, with 14 bases remaining between them. The CDR3 runs 15 residues. The germline V gene has CDR1 LNHDA and CDR2 SQIVND (reference sequence). Here the CDR3 DNA reads TGTGCCAGTAGTATATCTTTCCAGGGAGGTCAGCCCCAGCATTTT. It codes for CASSISFQGGQPQHF.

This clone is categorized as medium-sized. This rearrangement joins TRBV4-1 to TRBJ2-7; TRBD2 might be the D (5 bases). Germline loops: CDR1 MGHRA, CDR2 YSYEKL. The germline V and J ends were trimmed by 3 bases and 2 bases, with 14 bases remaining between them. This CDR3 is 15 amino acids long. As DNA, the CDR3 is TGCGCCAGCAGCCAGGCCGGGATTACAACCTACGAGCAGTACTTC. Protein: CASSQAGITTYEQYF.

This clone was detected only once. This chain joins TRBV24-1 and TRBJ2-3; the match to TRBD2 covers 8 bases. This CDR3 has 16 residues. V dropped 12 bases and J dropped 2; count of bases not matched to a gene: 15. Germline CDR1 reads KGHDR; CDR2 reads SFDVKD. CDR3 in amino acids: CAVAAGGNLATDTQYF. The CDR3 DNA follows: TGTGCCGTAGCGGCGGGGGGTAACCTCGCCACAGATACGCAGTATTTT.

V gene TRBV2 combines with J gene TRBJ2-5; TRBD2 aligns across 7 bases. V lost 5 bases to trimming and J lost 4 bases; unmatched junction nucleotides: 10. The CDR3 extends over 15 amino acids. Germline V gene data show CDR1 as SNHLY and CDR2 as FYNNEI. The CDR3 bases are TGTGCCAGCAGTTCCCGCGGGAGAATGGGAGAGACCCAGTACTTC. Translated: CASSSRGRMGETQYF.

The chain uses TRBV19 and TRBJ2-3, with D possibly being TRBD2 (5 bases). Germline V CDR1 and CDR2: LNHDA, SQIVND (reference sequence). The CDR3 is 15 residues long. V was trimmed by 7 bases and J by 0 bases, leaving 14 bases between them. The CDR3 sequence is CASTRADTSTDTQYF. In DNA form, the CDR3 reads TGTGCCAGTACTAGAGCGGATACTAGCACAGATACGCAGTATTTT.

This clone was seen once. The V and J genes are TRBV28 and TRBJ1-2, with TRBD1 as a possible D gene (6 bases). V was shortened by 2 bases and J by 7 bases, with 11 bases between the two germline ends. The CDR3 is 13 residues long. Germline CDR1 and CDR2: MDHEN and SYDVKM. In DNA form, the CDR3 reads TGTGCCAGCAGTTTACGGGGGGCGCGTGGCTACACCTTC. The encoded protein is CASSLRGARGYTF.

This sequence joins TRBV12-3 or TRBV12-4 and TRBJ1-4; tentative D call: TRBD1 (5 bases). The CDR3 has 13 residues. V was shortened by 3 bases and J by 8 bases, with 10 bases between the two germline ends. The CDR3 DNA reads as TGTGCCAGCAGTTTCAGGGAACGCGAAAAACTGTTTTTT. This encodes CASSFREREKLFF.

V gene TRBV4-3 combines with J gene TRBJ2-7; 9 bases are shared with TRBD1. CDR1 and CDR2 from the germline V gene are LGHNA and YSLEER. The CDR3 contains 16 residues. V was pared by 0 bases and J by 7 bases, with 10 bases of the junction left unmatched. DNA for the CDR3: TGCGCCAGCAGCCAAGATTGGCCGGGACAGGGCGGGGAGCAGTACTTC. This encodes CASSQDWPGQGGEQYF.

This clone was detected only once. The chain carries TRBV19 and TRBJ1-6; D is unresolved. The CDR3 consists of 14 residues. Trimming removed 6 bases at V and 8 bases at J, with 14 bases between. Per germline, CDR1 LNHDA and CDR2 SQIVND (reference sequence). DNA for the CDR3: TGTGCCAGTAGACGACAAGGAGGCGATTCACCCCTCCACTTT. It yields the protein CASRRQGGDSPLHF.

The chain recombines TRBV7-2 with TRBJ2-2; D is perhaps TRBD1 (5 bases). This CDR3 comprises 15 residues. V lost 1 base and J 4 bases, leaving 10 bases between the germline ends. The germline gives CDR1 SGHTA, CDR2 FQGNSA. The DNA of the CDR3 is TGTGCCAGCAGCTTAGGGGGCGCAAGCACCGGGGAGCTGTTTTTT. Translating it yields CASSLGGASTGELFF.